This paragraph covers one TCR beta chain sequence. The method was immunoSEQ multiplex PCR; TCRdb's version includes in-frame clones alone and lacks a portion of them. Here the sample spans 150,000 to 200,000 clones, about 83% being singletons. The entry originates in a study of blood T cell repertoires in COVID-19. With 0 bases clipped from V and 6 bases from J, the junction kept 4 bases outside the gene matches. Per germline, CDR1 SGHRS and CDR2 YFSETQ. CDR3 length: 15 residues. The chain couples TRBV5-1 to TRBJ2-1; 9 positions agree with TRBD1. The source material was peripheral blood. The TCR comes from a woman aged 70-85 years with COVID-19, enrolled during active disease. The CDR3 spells CASSLDRGQGNEQFF. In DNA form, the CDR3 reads TGCGCCAGCAGCTTGGACAGGGGGCAGGGCAATGAGCAGTTCTTC.